The 7 T cell receptor beta chains in this list originate from one sample, sequenced in a study of shared clonotypes between healthy human individuals (dated by TCRdb to 2020 to 2022). Library creation used the immunoSEQ multiplex PCR assay. Drawn from immuneACCESS, this table holds only the in-frame rearrangements with V and J called that TCRdb kept. Clones are partly lost; checked studies trace under half to an unresolved V gene and leave the rest unexplained. Recorded for this sample are a few million clones; approximately 96% of them occurred a single time. Together, the top ten hold less than 0.15% of the sample. Sequenced: naive CD4+ T cells sorted from blood. The cell subset or site label for this specimen denotes: CD45RA+ positively selected. The receptors were gathered from a man aged 18 to 30 in good health.

The CDR3 loop reads CASSVRGDYNEQFF. Written as DNA, the CDR3 is TGTGCCAGCAGCGTGCGGGGGGACTACAATGAGCAGTTCTTC. The chain couples TRBV7-3 to TRBJ2-1, with 8 positions matching TRBD2. Germline V gene sequence: CDR1 SGHTA, CDR2 FQGTGA. This CDR3 region has 14 residues. The V and J ends lost 5 bases and 3 bases, in that order; junction bases with no gene match: 3.

The chain uses TRBV28 and TRBJ2-7, with 9 bases identical to TRBD1. CDR3 length: 13 amino acids. Germline CDR1 and CDR2: MDHEN and SYDVKM. Unmatched junction bases numbered 5, after V lost 8 bases and J lost 3 bases. CDR3 protein: CASGRTGVYEQYF. In nucleotides, the CDR3 is TGTGCCAGCGGCCGGACAGGGGTCTACGAGCAGTACTTC.

To note about this clone: Other DNA sequences in the sample encode the same CDR3. V gene TRBV11-2 combines with J gene TRBJ2-1; possibly TRBD2 for D (6 bases). CDR1 and CDR2 from the germline V gene are SGHAT and FQNNGV. The CDR3 runs 12 residues. V was cut by 1 base and J by 8 bases, with 6 bases left in between. The CDR3 protein is CASSLGGDEQFF. The CDR3 nucleotides read TGTGCCAGCAGCTTAGGGGGGGATGAGCAGTTCTTC.

This clone was counted once. This sequence joins TRBV7-3 and TRBJ2-2; 9 bases line up with TRBD2. V trimming: 6 bases; J trimming: 5 bases; junction bases outside the gene matches: 7. The germline CDR1 and CDR2 sequences are SGHTA and FQGTGA. The CDR3 has 15 residues. CDR3 sequence (DNA): TGTGCCAGCAGTTCCCTAGCGGGGAGTACCGGGGAGCTGTTTTTT. This encodes CASSSLAGSTGELFF.

CDR3 in amino acids: CASWRGQETQYF. In nucleotides, the CDR3 is TGTGCCAGCTGGCGTGGGCAAGAGACCCAGTACTTC. The gene calls are TRBV6-6 and TRBJ2-5; the D is unclear. The germline V gene encodes CDR1 MNHNY and CDR2 SVGAGI (reference sequence). The V and J ends lost 8 bases and 2 bases respectively, with 9 bases between them. The CDR3 length is 12 residues.

The gene calls are TRBV29-1 and TRBJ2-1, with D perhaps TRBD1 (5 bases). The V gene lost 2 bases and the J gene lost 7 bases, with 18 bases spanning the gap. Germline CDR1 and CDR2: SQVTM and ANQGSEA. The CDR3 sequence is 15 residues long. CDR3 region: CSVERGGATGNEQFF. CDR3 DNA sequence: TGCAGCGTTGAAAGAGGTGGGGCTACGGGTAATGAGCAGTTCTTC.

As for this clone: In the same sample, other DNA sequences code for this CDR3. This sequence joins TRBV27 and TRBJ1-2; D perhaps matches TRBD1 (5 bases). The CDR3 totals 12 residues. Germline V gene sequence: CDR1 MNHEY, CDR2 SMNVEV (reference sequence). Trimming took 6 bases from V and 2 from J, leaving 7 bases between them. In DNA form, the CDR3 reads TGTGCCAGCAGCCCAGGGAACTATGGCTACACCTTC. Amino acids: CASSPGNYGYTF.